This T cell receptor beta chain was captured in a study of blood T cells in healthy people across ages. The V end was cut by 6 bases, the J end by 5 bases, with 16 bases between. The CDR3 length is 13 residues. The germline CDR1 and CDR2 sequences are DFQATT and SNEGSKA (reference sequence). Alongside a J-beta primer mix, a sample-barcoded 5' primer served in a second PCR lasting about 7 to 11 cycles. TCRdb reprocessed the 5' RACE reads via MiXCR and lists one record per CDR3 protein. This sample has 450,000 to 600,000 distinct CDR3 sequences, with about 28% found just once. Sample donors were healthy Caucasian individuals that came from Russia, aged roughly 6 to 90. For every donor, a draw yielded around 10 milliliters of peripheral blood. This same sample was also taken into another study, of T cells of mothers and their children. This second report adds: The extracted RNA was employed in its entirety for cDNA synthesis, at approximately 1.6 ug per 15 ul. The authors found no persistent microchimeric T cell clones.

Sequencing was carried out using blood. V and J are TRBV20-1 and TRBJ2-5; the D is unclear. The TCR originated in a boy younger than 10 in good health. The CDR3 region has the DNA TGCAGTGCAGGGCCTCCGGTGGGGGAGACCCAGTACTTC. Protein product: CSAGPPVGETQYF.